This T cell receptor beta chain was retrieved from a study of cytomegalovirus exposure and HLA in healthy donors. Using immunoSEQ multiplex PCR, the repertoire was profiled, and TCRdb retains in-frame clones only, with some absent. The table records about 160,000 clones, approximately 96% of them present only once. J lost 2 bases, V lost 1 base, and 5 bases had no gene match. The CDR3 loop spans 15 amino acids. Germline CDR1 reads LGHNA; CDR2 reads YNFKEQ. This chain uses TRBV4-2 with TRBJ2-7; 7 bases match TRBD1. The TCR was taken from a woman aged 18-30 years in good health and CMV-seronegative. What was sequenced was PBMCs. The CDR3 bases are TGTGCCAGCAGCCAAGGGACAGGAAAAGCCTACGAGCAGTACTTC. The encoded protein is CASSQGTGKAYEQYF.